The 13 T cell receptor beta chains below come from one sample, sequenced in a study of blood T cell repertoires in COVID-19. The repertoire was sequenced with immunoSEQ multiplex PCR; TCRdb's copy has only in-frame clones and lacks some. The sample consists of some 200,000 clones, around 81% of them appearing once. Sequencing was done on a sample of PBMCs or T cells enriched from blood (not recorded which). All receptors come from a man aged 35 to 55 who had recovered from COVID-19.

In nucleotides, the CDR3 is TGCAGCGTAGATACCAGCGGGGGGGCGGCAAAGACCCAGTACTTC. Protein: CSVDTSGGAAKTQYF. The rearrangement uses TRBV29-1 and TRBJ2-5, with TRBD2 matching over 10 bases. Germline CDR1 is SQVTM and CDR2 is ANQGSEA. The CDR3 sequence is 15 residues long. The V gene end was trimmed by 6 bases and the J gene end by 6 bases; junction bases not matched to a gene: 13.

The chain carries TRBV29-1 and TRBJ1-1; 9 positions match TRBD1. The V segment lost 4 bases and the J segment 4 bases; nucleotides outside the gene matches: 13. CDR1 SQVTM and CDR2 ANQGSEA come from the germline V gene. The CDR3 runs to 16 residues. CDR3 sequence reads: CSVAVLFTGGSTEAFF. CDR3 sequence (DNA): TGCAGCGTTGCGGTCCTTTTTACAGGGGGCTCCACTGAAGCTTTCTTT.

The chain carries TRBV3-1 (or the pseudogene TRBV3-2) and TRBJ2-1, with TRBD2 identical over 9 bases. This CDR3 has 14 residues. J lost 7 bases, V lost 3 bases, and 4 bases had no gene match. The germline V gene has CDR1 LGHDT and CDR2 YNNKEL (reference sequence). The CDR3 protein is CASSQLAGVNEQFF. CDR3 DNA: TGTGCCAGCAGCCAGTTAGCGGGGGTAAATGAGCAGTTCTTC.

J is TRBJ2-1 and V is TRBV5-4; D may be TRBD2 (5 bases). In germline, CDR1 is SGHNT, CDR2 YYREEE (reference sequence). Trimming removed 3 bases at V and 0 bases at J, with 13 bases between. The CDR3 length is 16 residues. CDR3 bases: TGTGCCAGCAGCTCTGGAGGCCCCAGCTCCTACAATGAGCAGTTCTTC. It translates to CASSSGGPSSYNEQFF.

About this clone: Compared with germline, one end of the junction differs, possibly owing to a read error. The CDR3 region is CASSEVANYGYTF. The CDR3 bases are TGTGCCAGCAGCGAAGTCGCGAACTATGGCTACACCTTC. This chain connects TRBV2 to TRBJ1-2; no clear D gene. Looked up from germline, CDR1 is SNHLY and CDR2 is FYNNEI. The CDR3 is made up of 13 amino acids.

The chain links TRBV4-3 to TRBJ2-3, with 10 bases identical to TRBD2. Germline V gene sequence: CDR1 LGHNA, CDR2 YSLEER. The CDR3 sequence is 17 residues long. V trimming: 2 bases; J trimming: 2 bases; junction bases outside the gene matches: 7. This chain's CDR3 is CASSQQTSGETTDTQYF. The CDR3 nucleotides read TGCGCCAGCAGCCAACAAACTAGCGGGGAGACCACAGATACGCAGTATTTT.

This CDR3 is CASSRTKHYGYTF. In DNA form, the CDR3 reads TGTGCCAGCAGCAGAACGAAACACTATGGCTACACCTTC. The rearrangement joins TRBV6-5 to TRBJ1-2, with no clear D. V lost 6 bases and J lost 3, with 11 bases in between. Germline CDR1 is MNHEY and CDR2 is SVGAGI. This CDR3 comprises 13 residues.

The chain couples TRBV15 to TRBJ1-5; 7 bases align to TRBD1. Germline CDR1 is LNHNV and CDR2 is YYDKDF (reference sequence). This CDR3 is 14 amino acids long. The trim removed 4 bases at V and 5 bases at J, leaving 5 bases unmatched. CDR3 region: CATSMTGPHQPQHF. The CDR3 DNA sequence: TGTGCCACCAGCATGACAGGGCCGCATCAGCCCCAGCATTTT.

This chain uses TRBV2 with TRBJ1-5; D not resolved. V lost 7 bases and J 2 bases, leaving 12 bases between the germline ends. CDR1 and CDR2 (germline): SNHLY, FYNNEI. The CDR3 is 14 amino acids. In nucleotides, the CDR3 is TGTGCCAGCATTGAGCGGGTCGGCAATCAGCCCCAGCATTTT. Translated, it gives CASIERVGNQPQHF.

V and J are TRBV7-9 and TRBJ1-2; TRBD1 might be the D (6 bases). V lost 4 bases and J 5 bases, leaving 17 bases between the germline ends. The CDR3 has 15 residues. CDR1 is SEHNR and CDR2 is FQNEAQ in the germline V gene (reference sequence). The CDR3 region is CASSSHGQPTYGYTF. The DNA of the CDR3 is TGTGCCAGCAGCTCTCATGGACAGCCGACGTATGGCTACACCTTC.

This rearrangement joins TRBV11-2 to TRBJ1-5; D is ambiguous. Germline assignment: CDR1 SGHAT and CDR2 FQNNGV. V was shortened by 7 bases and J by 1 base, with 20 bases between the two germline ends. The CDR3 extends over 17 amino acids. CDR3 in amino acids: CASTVFLELMSNQPQHF. The DNA of the CDR3 is TGTGCCAGCACCGTCTTTCTTGAGCTTATGAGCAATCAGCCCCAGCATTTT.

V usage is TRBV19 and J usage is TRBJ1-3; D might be TRBD1 (5 bases). In germline, CDR1 is LNHDA, CDR2 SQIVND (reference sequence). Trimming removed 7 bases at V and 0 bases at J, with 16 bases between. The CDR3 loop spans 16 amino acids. The CDR3 nucleotides read TGTGCCAGTACCAAAGACAGCCTAATCTCTGGAAACACCATATATTTT. This translates into CASTKDSLISGNTIYF.

The V and J genes are TRBV6-5 and TRBJ1-3, with TRBD1 identical over 7 bases. Germline trimming cut 4 bases from V and 4 bases from J; bases unmatched to any gene: 1. CDR3 length: 13 residues. CDR1 is MNHEY and CDR2 is SVGAGI in the germline V gene. The DNA for the CDR3 is TGTGCCAGCAGTTTGACAGGGGGAAACACCATATATTTT. Translated, it gives CASSLTGGNTIYF.